The entry below describes one TCR beta chain. The antigen remains unidentified. Authors of the study amplified TCR beta CDR3 regions from RNA transcripts. TCR CDR3 regions were first amplified by RT-PCR with HTBI primers. TCRdb ran MiXCR on the multiplex PCR reads and lists one entry per CDR3 protein. Of about 640,000 distinct CDR3 sequences detected, around 13% appear once; the ten largest clones hold 9.5% to 15%. The entry originates in a study of T cells in Graves' hyperthyroidism and ophthalmopathy. This CDR3 is 16 amino acids long. Germline CDR1 reads KGHDR; CDR2 reads SFDVKD. V lost 5 bases to trimming and J lost 6 bases, with 19 bases between them. General study points: The model forecast ophthalmopathy, anticipating it by a median around 6.5 months before onset.

This clonotype was sampled from a woman in her forties or fifties with Graves' ophthalmopathy. The specimen was blood. The chain combines TRBV24-1 with TRBJ2-1, with D perhaps TRBD1 or TRBD2 (5 bases each). This CDR3 reads CATSAAGTALSNEQFF. Written as DNA, the CDR3 is TGTGCCACCAGTGCCGCCGGGACGGCCCTCTCCAATGAGCAGTTCTTC.